Ten or more counts support the clone carrying this T cell receptor beta chain. Its specificity is unknown. The data are from a study of CD8+CD57+ T cells in acquired aplastic anemia. In the study overall: The average for DNA from sorted CD4+ and CD8+ cells was roughly 3 ug.

Whole-study findings and limits: Between patients and controls, twenty-nine CD8+ CDR3 sequences were found in common.

Profiling that covered TCR beta VDJ and CDR3 relied on genomic DNA as its template. TCRdb re-called the reads with MiXCR, one entry per CDR3 protein. Among about 190,000 distinct CDR3 sequences, around 65% were seen once, and the ten largest hold about 45%. Specimen: sorted CD4+, CD8+, or CD8+CD57+ T cells (not recorded which) from PBMCs. This clonotype was sampled from a human donor with severe aplastic anemia or a healthy control (not recorded which).

The CDR3 sequence: CAISDQVGQKLYSPLHF. The CDR3 bases are TGTGCCATCAGTGACCAGGTCGGGCAGAAACTCTATTCACCCCTCCACTTT. The J gene is TRBJ1-6, the V gene TRBV10-3; D gene unclear. V lost 3 bases and J lost 8, with 20 bases in between. Looked up from germline, CDR1 is ENHRY and CDR2 is SYGVKD. CDR3 size: 17 residues.